This T cell receptor beta chain was sequenced during a study of identical twins. Each CDR3 protein gets one entry after TCRdb re-called the 5' RACE reads with MiXCR. The data contain around 670,000 distinct CDR3 sequences, 6% to 6.5% of them singletons. This sequence originates from a young man in good health. The sample taken for sequencing was naive T cells sorted from blood.

The CDR3 protein is CASSSLGTGNSYEQYF. The DNA of the CDR3 is TGTGCCAGCAGTTCATTGGGAACAGGCAACTCCTACGAGCAGTACTTC. The genes are TRBV6-2 or TRBV6-3 and TRBJ2-7, with D perhaps matching TRBD1 (5 bases). Germline assignment: CDR1 MNHEY and CDR2 SVGEGT. V was pared by 4 bases and J by 0 bases, with 16 bases between. The CDR3 runs to 16 residues.